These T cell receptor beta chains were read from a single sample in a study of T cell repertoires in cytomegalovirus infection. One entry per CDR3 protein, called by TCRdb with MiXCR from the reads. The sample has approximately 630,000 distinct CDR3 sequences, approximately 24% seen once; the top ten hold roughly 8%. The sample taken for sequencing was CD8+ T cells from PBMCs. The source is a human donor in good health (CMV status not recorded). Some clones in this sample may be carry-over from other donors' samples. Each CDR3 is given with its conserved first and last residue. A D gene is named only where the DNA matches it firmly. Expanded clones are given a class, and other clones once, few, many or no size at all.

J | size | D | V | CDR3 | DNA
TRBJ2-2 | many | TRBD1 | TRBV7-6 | CASSLAGGQGGTGELFF | TGTGCCAGCAGCTTAGCCGGCGGACAGGGGGGCACCGGGGAGCTGTTTTTT
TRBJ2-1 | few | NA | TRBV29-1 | CSATGPADNEQFF | TGCAGCGCTACCGGGCCTGCCGACAATGAGCAGTTCTTC
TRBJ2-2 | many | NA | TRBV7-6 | CASSPKRGANTGELFF | TGTGCCAGCAGCCCGAAACGGGGGGCTAACACCGGGGAGCTGTTTTTT
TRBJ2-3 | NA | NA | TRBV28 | CASSSSTTSTDTQYF | TGTGCCAGCAGTTCGAGCACTACAAGCACAGATACGCAGTATTTT
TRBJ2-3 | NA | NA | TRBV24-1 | CATSEPGTSDTQYF | TGTGCCACCAGTGAACCGGGGACCTCAGATACGCAGTATTTT
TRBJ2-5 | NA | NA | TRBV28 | CASSSSGAGRETQYF | TGTGCCAGCAGTTCCTCAGGGGCTGGTAGAGAGACCCAGTACTTC
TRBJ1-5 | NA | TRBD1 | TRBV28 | CASTSGQWDQPQHF | TGTGCCAGCACCTCGGGACAGTGGGATCAGCCCCAGCATTTT
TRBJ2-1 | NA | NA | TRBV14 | CASRPRHHEQFF | TGTGCCAGCAGACCCAGACACCATGAGCAGTTCTTC
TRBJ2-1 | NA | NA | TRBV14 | CASSQGSFHYNEQFF | TGTGCCAGCAGCCAAGGTTCTTTCCACTACAATGAGCAGTTCTTC
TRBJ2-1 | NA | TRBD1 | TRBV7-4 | CASSSAADRGRLNEQFF | TGTGCCAGCAGCTCAGCCGCGGACAGGGGGCGACTCAATGAGCAGTTCTTC
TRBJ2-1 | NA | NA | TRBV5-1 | CASSRRSGSYNEQFF | TGCGCCAGCAGCAGGAGGTCGGGCTCCTACAATGAGCAGTTCTTC
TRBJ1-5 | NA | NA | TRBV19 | CASTHGAGHNQPQHF | TGTGCCAGTACCCATGGCGCAGGACACAATCAGCCCCAGCATTTT
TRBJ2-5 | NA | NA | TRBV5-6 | CASSLRGGLPGTAQETQYF | TGTGCCAGCAGCTTGCGGGGGGGGTTGCCCGGGACAGCTCAAGAGACCCAGTACTTC
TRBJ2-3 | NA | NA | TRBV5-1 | CASTGEGREVADTQYF | TGCGCCAGCACTGGCGAGGGCAGGGAGGTGGCAGATACGCAGTATTTT
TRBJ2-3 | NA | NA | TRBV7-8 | CASSLSSNQPQYF | TGTGCCAGCAGCTTATCAAGCAATCAGCCCCAGTATTTT
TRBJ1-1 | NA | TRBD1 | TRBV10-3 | CAISGTGSPEAFF | TGTGCCATCAGTGGGACAGGGAGCCCTGAAGCTTTCTTT
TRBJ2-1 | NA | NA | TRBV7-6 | CASSLYPPIGGSYNEQFF | TGTGCCAGCAGCTTATATCCCCCAATCGGAGGCTCCTACAATGAGCAGTTCTTC
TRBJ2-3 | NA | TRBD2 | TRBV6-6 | CASSSPDSGGGGTDTQYF | TGTGCCAGCAGCTCCCCCGATAGCGGGGGAGGAGGCACAGATACGCAGTATTTT
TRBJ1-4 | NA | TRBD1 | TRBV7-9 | CASSLTDRGGEKLFF | TGTGCCAGCAGCTTAACCGACAGGGGAGGCGAAAAACTGTTTTTT
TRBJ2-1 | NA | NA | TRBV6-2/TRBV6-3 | CASSLTDILHHNEQFF | TGTGCCAGCAGTCTAACCGACATCCTCCATCACAATGAGCAGTTCTTC
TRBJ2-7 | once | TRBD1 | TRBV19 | CASSPSQGSYEQYF | TGTGCCAGTAGCCCATCACAGGGGTCCTACGAGCAGTACTTC
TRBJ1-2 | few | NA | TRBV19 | CASSIVIGDGYTF | TGTGCCAGTAGTATAGTAATTGGCGATGGCTACACCTTC
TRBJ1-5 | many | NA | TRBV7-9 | CASSLGESNQPQHF | TGTGCCAGCTCCCTCGGGGAAAGCAATCAGCCCCAGCATTTT
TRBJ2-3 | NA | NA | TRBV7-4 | CASSLLWGDSTDTQYF | TGTGCCAGCAGCTTATTGTGGGGGGATAGCACAGATACGCAGTATTTT
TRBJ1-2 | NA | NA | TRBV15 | CATSKTGDGYGYTF | TGTGCCACCAGCAAGACGGGGGACGGCTATGGCTACACCTTC
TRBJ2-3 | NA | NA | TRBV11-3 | CASSLDGVETDTQYF | TGTGCCAGCAGCTTAGATGGGGTCGAAACAGATACGCAGTATTTT
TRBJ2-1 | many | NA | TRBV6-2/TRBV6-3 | CASIRRGEREQFF | TGTGCCAGCATCCGAAGGGGAGAACGGGAGCAGTTCTTC
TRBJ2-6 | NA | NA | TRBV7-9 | CASSRGGTSGANVLTF | TGTGCCAGCAGCCGAGGGGGGACCTCTGGGGCCAACGTCCTGACTTTC
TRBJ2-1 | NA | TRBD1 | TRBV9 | CASSVEAGGHEQFF | TGTGCCAGCAGCGTAGAAGCAGGGGGTCATGAGCAGTTCTTC
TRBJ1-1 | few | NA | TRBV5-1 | CASSSEGYDMNTEAFF | TGCGCCAGCAGCTCAGAGGGCTACGATATGAACACTGAAGCTTTCTTT
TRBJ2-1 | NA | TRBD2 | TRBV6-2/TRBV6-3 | CASSYSLAGGLDNEQFF | TGTGCCAGCAGTTACAGTCTAGCGGGGGGTCTAGACAATGAGCAGTTCTTC
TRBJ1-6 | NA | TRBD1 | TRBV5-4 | CASSLPPGQGNSPLHF | TGTGCCAGCAGCTTACCTCCGGGACAGGGGAATTCACCCCTCCACTTT